Listed below are T cell receptor beta chains from one sample, sequenced in a study of blood T cell dynamics during melanoma immunotherapy. Measured with immunoSEQ multiplex PCR; TCRdb has only the in-frame clones, and not every one. The sample consists of approximately 29,000 clones, roughly 88% of them appearing once. Sequencing was performed on blood, taken from a patient treated with checkpoint blockade. These receptors were taken from a human donor with melanoma. Both conserved end residues are part of each CDR3. A D gene is named only where the DNA matches it firmly. A row's size may be missing; if present it is once, few, many or a size class.

V gene	D gene	clone size	J gene	CDR3 DNA	CDR3 protein
TRBV4-2	-	-	TRBJ1-4	TGTGCCAGCAGCCAAGATGGGGGGGTTAGTGAAAAACTGTTTTTT	CASSQDGGVSEKLFF
TRBV28	-	-	TRBJ1-2	TGTGCCAGCAGTTTAACGAACCCCCGGCTTAACTATGGCTACACCTTC	CASSLTNPRLNYGYTF
TRBV7-9	-	-	TRBJ1-3	TGTGCCAGCAGTCCGCAGGCTTTCTCTGGAAACACCATATATTTT	CASSPQAFSGNTIYF
TRBV19	-	-	TRBJ2-5	TGTGCCAGTAGGAGTGGGGGCGCCTACCAAGAGACCCAGTACTTC	CASRSGGAYQETQYF
TRBV28	-	-	TRBJ1-2	TGTGCCAGCAGTTTAGCAGGCCACCTCTATGGCTACACCTTC	CASSLAGHLYGYTF
TRBV7-9	-	-	TRBJ1-2	TGTGCCAGCGGGGTACGGGGGGCGCTTGGCTACACCTTC	CASGVRGALGYTF
TRBV7-2	TRBD1	-	TRBJ1-3	TGTGCCAGCAGCTTTACCCCAGGGGGCGCCGGAAACACCATATATTTT	CASSFTPGGAGNTIYF
TRBV18	-	-	TRBJ1-1	TGTGCCAGCTCACCCCTTTTTGGGCTGACCGACACTGAAGCTTTCTTT	CASSPLFGLTDTEAFF
TRBV6-5	-	-	TRBJ1-1	TGTGCCAGCAGTCCTGGGGGAAATCCTGAAGCTTTCTTT	CASSPGGNPEAFF
TRBV19	TRBD1	few	TRBJ1-2	TGTGCCAGTAGGAGACAGGGGGCTGACTATGGCTACACCTTC	CASRRQGADYGYTF